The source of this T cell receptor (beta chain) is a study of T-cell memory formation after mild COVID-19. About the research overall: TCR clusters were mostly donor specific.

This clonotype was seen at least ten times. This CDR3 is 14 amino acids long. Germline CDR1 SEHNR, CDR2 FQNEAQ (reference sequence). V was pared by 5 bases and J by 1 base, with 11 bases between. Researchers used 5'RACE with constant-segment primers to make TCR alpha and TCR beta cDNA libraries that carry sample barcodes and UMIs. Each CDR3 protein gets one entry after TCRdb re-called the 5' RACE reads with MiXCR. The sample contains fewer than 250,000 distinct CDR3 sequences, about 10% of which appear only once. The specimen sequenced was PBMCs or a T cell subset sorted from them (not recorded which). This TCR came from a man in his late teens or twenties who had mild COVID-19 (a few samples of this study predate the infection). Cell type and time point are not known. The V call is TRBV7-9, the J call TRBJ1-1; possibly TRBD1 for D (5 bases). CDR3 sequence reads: CASSPSGGNTEAFF. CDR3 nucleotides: TGTGCCAGCAGCCCTTCGGGGGGGAACACTGAAGCTTTCTTT.